This TCR beta chain was sequenced in a study of patients and donors after allogeneic stem cell transplantation. MiXCR was run by TCRdb on the RT-PCR reads, yielding one entry per CDR3 protein. The repertoire consists of roughly 880,000 distinct CDR3 sequences, with more than 15% occurring once and the leading ten covering around 6%. V shed 4 bases and J 1 base; nucleotides not matched to a gene: 4. This CDR3 region has 15 residues. Germline V gene sequence: CDR1 SGHVS, CDR2 FNYEAQ. The receptor was derived from a human donor who was either an allogeneic HSCT recipient or a stem cell or donor lymphocyte infusion donor (not recorded which). It is not recorded whose cells these are; they may come from a transplant donor. V and J are TRBV7-6 and TRBJ1-2; 9 bases line up with TRBD1. Source material: blood, either unsorted or a sorted T cell fraction (not recorded which). The CDR3 DNA follows: TGTGCCAGCAGCTCGGGACAGGGCTTTAACTATGGCTACACCTTC. Translated, it gives CASSSGQGFNYGYTF.